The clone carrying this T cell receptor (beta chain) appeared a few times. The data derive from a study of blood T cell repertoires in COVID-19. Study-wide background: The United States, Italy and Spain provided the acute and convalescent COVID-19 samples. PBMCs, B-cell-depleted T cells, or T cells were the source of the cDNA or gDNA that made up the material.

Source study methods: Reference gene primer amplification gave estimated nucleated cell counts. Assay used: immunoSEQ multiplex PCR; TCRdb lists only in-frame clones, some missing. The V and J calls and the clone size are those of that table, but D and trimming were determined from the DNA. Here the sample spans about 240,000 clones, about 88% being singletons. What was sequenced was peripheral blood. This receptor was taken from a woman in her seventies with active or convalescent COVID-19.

The CDR3 DNA reads as TGTGCCAGCAGTCGGGGGTCGGGGGAGCAGTACTTC. Residues: CASSRGSGEQYF. V is TRBV11-2 and J is TRBJ2-7; tentative D call: TRBD2 (6 bases). Germline CDR1 and CDR2: SGHAT and FQNNGV. V was clipped by 6 bases and J by 7 bases, with 13 bases between them. CDR3 length: 12 amino acids.